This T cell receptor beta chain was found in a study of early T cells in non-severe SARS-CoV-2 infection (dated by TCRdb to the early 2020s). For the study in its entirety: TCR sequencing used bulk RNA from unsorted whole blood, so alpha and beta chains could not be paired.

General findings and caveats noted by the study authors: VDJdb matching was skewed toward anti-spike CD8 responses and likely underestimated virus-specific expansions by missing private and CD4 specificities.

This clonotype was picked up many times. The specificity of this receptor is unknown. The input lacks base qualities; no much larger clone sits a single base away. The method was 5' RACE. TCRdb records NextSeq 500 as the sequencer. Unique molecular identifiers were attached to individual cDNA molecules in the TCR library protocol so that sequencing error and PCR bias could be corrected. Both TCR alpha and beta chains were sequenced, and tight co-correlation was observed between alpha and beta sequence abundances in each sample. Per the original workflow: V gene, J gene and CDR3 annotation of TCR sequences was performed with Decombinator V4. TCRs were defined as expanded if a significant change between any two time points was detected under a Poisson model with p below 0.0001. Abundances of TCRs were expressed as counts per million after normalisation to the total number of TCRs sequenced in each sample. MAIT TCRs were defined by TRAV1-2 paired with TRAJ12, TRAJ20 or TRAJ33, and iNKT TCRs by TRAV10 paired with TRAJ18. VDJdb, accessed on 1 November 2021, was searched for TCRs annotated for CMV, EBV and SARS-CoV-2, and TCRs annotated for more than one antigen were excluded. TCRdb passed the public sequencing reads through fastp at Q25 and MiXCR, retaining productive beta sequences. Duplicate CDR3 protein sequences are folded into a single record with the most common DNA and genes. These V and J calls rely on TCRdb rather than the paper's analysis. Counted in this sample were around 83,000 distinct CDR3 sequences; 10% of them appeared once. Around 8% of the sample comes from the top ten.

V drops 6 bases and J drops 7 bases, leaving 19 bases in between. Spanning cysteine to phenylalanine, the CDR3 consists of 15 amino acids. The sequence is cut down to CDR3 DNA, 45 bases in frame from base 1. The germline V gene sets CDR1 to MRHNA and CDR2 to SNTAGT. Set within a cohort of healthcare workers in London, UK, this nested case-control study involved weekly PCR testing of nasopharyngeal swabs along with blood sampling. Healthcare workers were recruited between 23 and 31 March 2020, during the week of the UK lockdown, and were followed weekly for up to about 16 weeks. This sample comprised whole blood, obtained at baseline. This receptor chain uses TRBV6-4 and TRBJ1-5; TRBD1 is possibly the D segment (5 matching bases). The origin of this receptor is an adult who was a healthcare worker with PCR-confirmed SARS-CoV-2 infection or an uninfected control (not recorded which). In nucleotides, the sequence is TGTGCCAGCAGCGAGGAGGGAAGGGGAGGGCAGCCCCAGCATTTT. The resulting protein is CASSEEGRGGQPQHF.